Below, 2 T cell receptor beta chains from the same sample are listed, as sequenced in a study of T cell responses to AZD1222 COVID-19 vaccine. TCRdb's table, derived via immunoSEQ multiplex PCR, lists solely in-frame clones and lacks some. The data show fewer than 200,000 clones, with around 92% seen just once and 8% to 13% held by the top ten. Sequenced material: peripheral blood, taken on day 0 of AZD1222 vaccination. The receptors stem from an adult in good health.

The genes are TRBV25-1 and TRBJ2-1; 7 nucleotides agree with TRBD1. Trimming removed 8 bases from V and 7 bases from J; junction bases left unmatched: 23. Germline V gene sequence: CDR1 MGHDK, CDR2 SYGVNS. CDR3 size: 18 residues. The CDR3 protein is CASVSGPSQGEPWNEQFF. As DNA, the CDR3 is TGTGCCAGCGTTTCGGGACCAAGTCAGGGGGAGCCCTGGAATGAGCAGTTCTTC. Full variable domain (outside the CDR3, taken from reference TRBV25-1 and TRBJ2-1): EADIYQTPRYLVIGTGKKITLECSQTMGHDKMYWYQQDPGMELHLIHYSYGVNSTEKGDLSSESTVSRIRTEHFPLTLESARPSHTSQYLCASVSGPSQGEPWNEQFFGPGTRLTVL.

CDR3: CASKARDPYEQYV. The CDR3 nucleotides read TGTGCCAGTAAAGCCAGGGACCCCTACGAGCAGTACGTC. The V and J genes are TRBV19 and TRBJ2-7, with D perhaps assigned TRBD1 or TRBD2 (5 bases each). Looked up from germline, CDR1 is LNHDA and CDR2 is SQIVND (reference sequence). This CDR3 has 13 amino acids. Trimming stripped 7 bases from V and 2 bases from J, with 12 bases between.